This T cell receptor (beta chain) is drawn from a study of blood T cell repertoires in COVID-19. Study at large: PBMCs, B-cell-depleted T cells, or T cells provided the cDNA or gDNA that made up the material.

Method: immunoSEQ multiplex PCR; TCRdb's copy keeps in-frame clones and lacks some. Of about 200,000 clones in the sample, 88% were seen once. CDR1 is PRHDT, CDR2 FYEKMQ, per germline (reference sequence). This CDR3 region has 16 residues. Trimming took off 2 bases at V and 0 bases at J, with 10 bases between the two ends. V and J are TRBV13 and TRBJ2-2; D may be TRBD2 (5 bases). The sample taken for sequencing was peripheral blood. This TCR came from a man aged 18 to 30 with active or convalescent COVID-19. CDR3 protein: CASSLRPAANTGELFF. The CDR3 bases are TGTGCCAGCAGCTTAAGGCCAGCGGCGAACACCGGGGAGCTGTTTTTT.